The entry below describes one T cell receptor beta chain. The data stem from a study of blood T cells in healthy people across ages. Across the whole study: Researchers report that template switching captured about one barcoded beta molecule per two T cells.

Alongside a J-beta primer mix, a sample-barcoded 5' primer served in a second PCR lasting roughly 7 to 11 cycles. TCRdb fed the 5' RACE reads into MiXCR, producing one record per CDR3 protein. The data hold roughly 1,000,000 distinct CDR3 sequences, with about 25% observed a single time. The germline gives CDR1 SGHVS, CDR2 FQNEAQ. The trim removed 2 bases at V and 4 bases at J, leaving 3 bases unmatched. The CDR3 consists of 15 residues. These data also featured in a second study, about T cells of mothers and their children. That study reports: Each child contributed several million TCR beta CDR3 reads, while each mother contributed over 10 million.

The clonotype originates from a girl aged 2-10 years in good health. V usage is TRBV7-8 and J usage is TRBJ2-5, with 11 bases matching TRBD1. Source material: blood. CDR3 amino acids: CASSLRDRGGETQYF. Here the CDR3 DNA reads TGTGCCAGCAGCTTAAGGGACAGGGGGGGAGAGACCCAGTACTTC.